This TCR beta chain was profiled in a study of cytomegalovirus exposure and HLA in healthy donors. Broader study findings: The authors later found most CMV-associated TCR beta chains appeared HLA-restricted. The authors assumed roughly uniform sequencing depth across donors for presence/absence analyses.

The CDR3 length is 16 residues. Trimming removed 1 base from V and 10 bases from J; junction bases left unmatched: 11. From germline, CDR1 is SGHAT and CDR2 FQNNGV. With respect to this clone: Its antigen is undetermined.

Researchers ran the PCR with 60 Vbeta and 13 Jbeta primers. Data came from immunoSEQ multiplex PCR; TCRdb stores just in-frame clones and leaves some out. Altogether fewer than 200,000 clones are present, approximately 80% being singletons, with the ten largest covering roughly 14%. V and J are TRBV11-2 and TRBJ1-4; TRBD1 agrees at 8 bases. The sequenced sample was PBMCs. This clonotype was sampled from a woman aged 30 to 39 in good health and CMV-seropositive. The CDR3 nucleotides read TGTGCCAGCAGCTTAGGACTGGACAGGGCCAGCGGAAAACTGTTTTTT. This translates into CASSLGLDRASGKLFF. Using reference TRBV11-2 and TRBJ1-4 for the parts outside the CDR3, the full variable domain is EAGVAQSPRYKIIEKRQSVAFWCNPISGHATLYWYQQILGQGPKLLIQFQNNGVVDDSQLPKDRFSAERLKGVDSTLKIQPAKLEDSAVYLCASSLGLDRASGKLFFGSGTQLSVL.